These 28 T cell receptor beta chains originate from one sample sequenced in a study of cytomegalovirus exposure and HLA in healthy donors. Vbeta (60) and Jbeta (13) primers were used in the PCR. Data came from immunoSEQ multiplex PCR; TCRdb stores just in-frame clones and leaves some out. Of 150,000 to 200,000 clones listed, around 80% were seen once; the top ten hold over 0.95%. Material for sequencing was PBMCs. Source of these receptors: a woman aged 40 to 49 in good health and CMV-seronegative.

The rearrangement uses TRBV6-6 and TRBJ2-3; TRBD2 matches at 13 bases. The junction had 5 bases not matched to a gene; V was cut back by 6 bases and J by 2 bases. The CDR3 loop spans 16 amino acids. Germline V gene lookup returns CDR1 MNHNY and CDR2 SVGAGI (reference sequence). The CDR3: CASSRGLAGATDTQYF. Here the CDR3 DNA reads TGTGCCAGCAGCCGAGGACTAGCGGGAGCCACAGATACGCAGTATTTT.

This rearrangement joins TRBV20-1 to TRBJ1-1; D gene uncertain. This CDR3 is built from 11 residues. Germline V lookup: CDR1 DFQATT, CDR2 SNEGSKA (reference sequence). V lost 0 bases and J lost 8, with 7 bases in between. The DNA of the CDR3 is TGCAGTGCTAGAGATACGACAGAAGCTTTCTTT. Protein sequence: CSARDTTEAFF.

This clone has just a few counts. V is TRBV5-1 and J is TRBJ2-5; D possibly corresponds to TRBD1 (6 bases). V lost 2 bases, J lost 1 base, and 9 bases lay in between. In germline, CDR1 is SGHRS, CDR2 YFSETQ. This CDR3 comprises 14 residues. Here the CDR3 DNA reads TGCGCCAGCAGCTTCAGGGGTCCCCAAGAGACCCAGTACTTC. This translates into CASSFRGPQETQYF. The full variable domain, in which reference TRBV5-1 and TRBJ2-5 provide the parts outside the CDR3, is KAGVTQTPRYLIKTRGQQVTLSCSPISGHRSVSWYQQTPGQGLQFLFEYFSETQRNKGNFPGRFSGRQFSNSRSEMNVSTLELGDSALYLCASSFRGPQETQYFGPGTRLLVL.

Here the CDR3 reads CASSLSLDSSYEQYF. The CDR3 nucleotides are TGCGCCAGCAGCTTGTCGTTGGACAGTTCCTACGAGCAGTACTTC. V is TRBV5-1 and J is TRBJ2-7, with D tentatively TRBD1 (6 bases). V dropped 1 base and J dropped 1 base, with 12 bases sitting between them. This CDR3 is built from 15 residues. Germline CDR1 reads SGHRS; CDR2 reads YFSETQ. Variable domain in full (rest from reference TRBV5-1 and TRBJ2-7): KAGVTQTPRYLIKTRGQQVTLSCSPISGHRSVSWYQQTPGQGLQFLFEYFSETQRNKGNFPGRFSGRQFSNSRSEMNVSTLELGDSALYLCASSLSLDSSYEQYFGPGTRLTVT.

The rearrangement uses TRBV6-1 and TRBJ1-5, with D unclear. Germline-derived CDR1 and CDR2 are MNHNS and SASEGT. The ends were cut back, 8 bases at V and 6 bases at J, with 17 bases in the middle. The CDR3 runs 14 residues. The CDR3 nucleotides read TGTGCCAGCCAGGTGAGGGAGGGTAGTCAGCCCCAGCATTTT. Translated: CASQVREGSQPQHF.

This rearrangement joins TRBV27 to TRBJ2-4, with TRBD2 matching 8 bases. The CDR3 covers 13 residues. V was clipped by 3 bases and J by 15 bases; unmatched bases: 10. From germline, CDR1 is MNHEY and CDR2 SMNVEV (reference sequence). The CDR3 bases are TGTGCCAGCAGTTTTAGCGGGGACTCAATTATGTACTTC. Translating it yields CASSFSGDSIMYF.

This chain links TRBV6-1 with TRBJ2-5; 10 bases map to TRBD2. This CDR3 is 16 amino acids long. Trimming removed 0 bases from V and 2 bases from J; junction bases left unmatched: 3. Per germline, CDR1 MNHNS and CDR2 SASEGT. CDR3 protein: CASSEAAGGGQETQYF. The CDR3 coding sequence is TGTGCCAGCAGTGAAGCAGCGGGAGGGGGGCAAGAGACCCAGTACTTC.

This clone has more than one count but fewer than ten. This rearrangement joins TRBV9 to TRBJ2-3; TRBD2 matches 14 bases. The CDR3 is made up of 16 amino acids. V was pared by 4 bases and J by 5 bases, with 6 bases of the junction left unmatched. The germline CDR1 and CDR2 sequences are SGDLS and YYNGEE. CDR3 sequence (DNA): TGTGCCAGCAGCCCGGGACTAGCGGGAGTAGGAGATACGCAGTATTTT. Encoded protein: CASSPGLAGVGDTQYF.

The chain couples TRBV5-8 to TRBJ2-5; TRBD1 might be the D (5 bases). Germline loops: CDR1 SGHTS, CDR2 YDEGEE. Trimming took off 4 bases at V and 0 bases at J, with 10 bases between the two ends. The CDR3 is 14 amino acids. The CDR3 spells CASSPRQYQETQYF. CDR3 coding DNA: TGTGCCAGCAGCCCCCGACAGTACCAAGAGACCCAGTACTTC.

The chain is built from TRBV6-5 and TRBJ2-3, with D perhaps matching TRBD1 (6 bases). V was cut by 10 bases and J by 6 bases, with 17 bases left in between. The CDR3 contains 13 residues. Germline V gives CDR1 MNHEY, CDR2 SVGAGI. The CDR3 reads CATTGLSGDTQYF. CDR3 nucleotide sequence: TGTGCCACAACAGGGCTCTCCGGGGATACGCAGTATTTT.

This chain connects TRBV28 to TRBJ2-2, with 8 bases that match TRBD2. Unmatched junction bases numbered 21, after V lost 5 bases and J lost 7 bases. CDR3 length: 19 residues. Germline assignment: CDR1 MDHEN and CDR2 SYDVKM. Written as DNA, the CDR3 is TGTGCCAGCAGTGTTACCCTGGGAAAAGCGGGAGTAGTGGTCGGGGAGCTGTTTTTT. This gives the protein CASSVTLGKAGVVVGELFF.

The chain joins TRBV28 to TRBJ2-7, with 16 bases lining up with TRBD2. The CDR3 has 17 amino acids. Germline CDR1 MDHEN, CDR2 SYDVKM. The V segment lost 5 bases and the J segment 7 bases; nucleotides outside the gene matches: 11. The CDR3 nucleotides are TGTGCCAGCAGTCCCCTGGGACTAGCGGGAGGGCCGGAAGAGCAGTACTTC. It encodes CASSPLGLAGGPEEQYF.

The V gene is TRBV5-6, the J gene TRBJ2-7; TRBD2 is a possible D gene (5 bases). This CDR3 spans 15 amino acids. The V gene lost 4 bases and the J gene lost 3 bases, with 17 bases spanning the gap. Germline lookup yields CDR1 SGHDT and CDR2 YYEEEE. CDR3 sequence: CASSRRASNIYEQYF. The DNA for the CDR3 is TGTGCCAGCAGCCGTCGCGCTAGCAACATCTACGAGCAGTACTTC.

CDR3 sequence reads: CATRSKTENSPLHF. Here the CDR3 DNA reads TGTGCCACCCGCAGCAAGACAGAAAATTCACCCCTCCACTTT. J is TRBJ1-6 and V is TRBV11-3; D might be TRBD1 (5 bases). CDR3 size: 14 residues. The germline V and J ends were trimmed by 10 bases and 7 bases, with 17 bases remaining between them. The germline V gene encodes CDR1 SGHNT and CDR2 YENEEA.

The gene calls are TRBV29-1 and TRBJ2-3, with 8 bases aligning to TRBD2. CDR1 SQVTM and CDR2 ANQGSEA come from the germline V gene. V was pared by 3 bases and J by 0 bases, with 2 bases of the junction left unmatched. The CDR3 has 14 residues. The CDR3: CSVDSSGSTDTQYF. The CDR3, as DNA: TGCAGCGTTGACTCTAGCGGGAGCACAGATACGCAGTATTTT.

This clone was observed a handful of times. This chain links TRBV7-9 with TRBJ1-2; D call uncertain. The V end lost 1 base, the J end lost 8 bases, and 8 bases lay between the germline ends. Germline V gives CDR1 SEHNR, CDR2 FQNEAQ (reference sequence). The CDR3 has 12 amino acids. Written as DNA, the CDR3 is TGTGCCAGCAGCTTAGAAGGGAGCGGCTACACCTTC. Translated, it gives CASSLEGSGYTF.

Only one count was recorded for this clone. The rearrangement links TRBV5-4 to TRBJ2-1; TRBD2 matches at 9 bases. Germline CDR1 reads SGHNT; CDR2 reads YYREEE (reference sequence). Unmatched junction bases numbered 12, after V lost 3 bases and J lost 8 bases. This CDR3 region has 16 residues. CDR3 in amino acids: CASSWGSGSPSDEQFF. CDR3 coding DNA: TGTGCCAGCAGCTGGGGTAGCGGGAGCCCCTCCGATGAGCAGTTCTTC.

The CDR3 protein is CASSSQGGRRPQHF. CDR3 in DNA: TGTGCCAGTAGTTCTCAGGGGGGAAGGCGGCCCCAGCATTTT. The J gene is TRBJ1-5, the V gene TRBV19; 7 bases line up with TRBD1. CDR3 length: 14 amino acids. Trimming took 5 bases from V and 9 from J; bases not matched to a gene: 10. Germline V gene sequence: CDR1 LNHDA, CDR2 SQIVND (reference sequence).

The chain has TRBV18 and TRBJ2-2; D is possibly TRBD1 (5 bases). In germline, CDR1 is KGHSH, CDR2 LQKENI. There are 15 residues in the CDR3. V lost 5 bases to trimming and J lost 1 base, with 11 bases between them. CDR3 sequence: CASSSRVGNTGELFF. In nucleotides, the CDR3 is TGTGCCAGCTCATCCAGGGTTGGGAACACCGGGGAGCTGTTTTTT.

The V call is TRBV2, the J call TRBJ1-5; D perhaps matches TRBD1 (6 bases). This CDR3 is built from 18 residues. The V and J ends lost 7 bases and 3 bases respectively, with 25 bases between them. Germline assignment: CDR1 SNHLY and CDR2 FYNNEI. The CDR3 bases are TGTGCCAGCAACTTACAGGGCCCATTACTAGGAAACAATCAGCCCCAGCATTTT. The encoded protein is CASNLQGPLLGNNQPQHF.

This chain connects TRBV28 to TRBJ2-2; no reliable D call. The germline V gene has CDR1 MDHEN and CDR2 SYDVKM. V lost 6 bases and J 4 bases, leaving 3 bases between the germline ends. This CDR3 has 11 residues. The CDR3 loop reads CASSLTGELFF. As DNA, the CDR3 is TGTGCCAGCAGCCTCACCGGGGAGCTGTTTTTT.

V and J are TRBV7-2 and TRBJ2-5, with TRBD2 identical over 11 bases. The CDR3 has 15 residues. V lost 3 bases, J lost 5 bases, and 5 bases stayed unmatched. CDR1 is SGHTA, CDR2 FQGNSA, per germline. The CDR3 region has the DNA TGTGCCAGCAGCTTTAGCGGGAGGGCCCAGGAGACCCAGTACTTC. Protein sequence: CASSFSGRAQETQYF. The full variable domain, completed using reference TRBV7-2 and TRBJ2-5, is GAGVSQSPSNKVTEKGKDVELRCDPISGHTALYWYRQSLGQGLEFLIYFQGNSAPDKSGLPSDRFSAERTGGSVSTLTIQRTQQEDSAVYLCASSFSGRAQETQYFGPGTRLLVL.

This clone has only a few counts. V gene TRBV18 combines with J gene TRBJ1-1; 8 bases fit TRBD1. This CDR3 spans 15 amino acids. Germline CDR1 is KGHSH and CDR2 is LQKENI. After removal of 4 bases from V and 1 base from J, the junction contained 5 bases not matched to a gene. The CDR3 DNA sequence: TGTGCCAGCTCACTAACCGGGACAGGGAACACTGAAGCTTTCTTT. Protein sequence: CASSLTGTGNTEAFF.

The rearrangement joins TRBV27 to TRBJ2-1; weak D call: TRBD1 (6 bases). From germline, CDR1 is MNHEY and CDR2 SMNVEV (reference sequence). This CDR3 comprises 15 residues. Between the trimmed V and J ends, which lost 3 bases and 0 bases, there was a span of 9 bases. CDR3 in amino acids: CASSFQDSSYNEQFF. The DNA for the CDR3 is TGTGCCAGCAGTTTCCAGGACAGCTCCTACAATGAGCAGTTCTTC.

The V call is TRBV9, the J call TRBJ2-1; no firm D call. The CDR3 is 15 amino acids. V was trimmed by 0 bases and J by 6 bases, leaving 13 bases between them. The V gene's germline CDR1 is SGDLS and CDR2 YYNGEE. CDR3 nucleotide sequence: TGTGCCAGCAGCGTAGACATGACGGAGAGCAATGAGCAGTTCTTC. This codes for CASSVDMTESNEQFF.

This clone occurred a few times. V is TRBV6-1 and J is TRBJ2-3; 7 nucleotides agree with TRBD2. After removal of 1 base from V and 5 bases from J, the junction contained 9 bases not matched to a gene. From germline, CDR1 is MNHNS and CDR2 SASEGT. The CDR3 extends over 16 amino acids. CDR3 sequence reads: CASSEGGREMLDTQYF. DNA for the CDR3: TGTGCCAGCAGTGAAGGAGGGCGGGAGATGTTAGATACGCAGTATTTT.

This clone appeared a few times. The V call is TRBV21-1, the J call TRBJ1-5. TRBV21-1 is assigned pseudogene status. The length of the CDR3 is 15 residues. CDR3 in DNA: TGTGCCAGCTCTAGTCCTCACTCTGCCGATCAGCCCCAGCATTTT. Translation gives CASSSPHSADQPQHF.

This clone was seen only a few times. The chain links TRBV11-2 to TRBJ2-7; the D gene is possibly TRBD1 (6 bases). CDR3 length: 13 residues. The V and J ends lost 5 bases and 7 bases respectively, with 15 bases between them. CDR1 and CDR2 (germline): SGHAT, FQNNGV. Written as DNA, the CDR3 is TGTGCCAGCAGCCCTACAGGGATAATGGAGCAGTACTTC. This sequence encodes CASSPTGIMEQYF.